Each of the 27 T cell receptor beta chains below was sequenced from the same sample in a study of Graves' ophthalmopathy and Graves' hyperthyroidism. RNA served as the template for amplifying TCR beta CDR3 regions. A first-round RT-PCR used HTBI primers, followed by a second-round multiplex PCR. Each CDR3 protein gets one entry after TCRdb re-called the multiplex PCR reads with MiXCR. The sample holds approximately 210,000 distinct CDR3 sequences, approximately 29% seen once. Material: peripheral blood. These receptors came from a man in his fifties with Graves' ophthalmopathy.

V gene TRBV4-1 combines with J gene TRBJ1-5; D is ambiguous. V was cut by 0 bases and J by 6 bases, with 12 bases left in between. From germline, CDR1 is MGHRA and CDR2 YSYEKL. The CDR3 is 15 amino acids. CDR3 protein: CASSQEGKTGQPQHF. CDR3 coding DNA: TGCGCCAGCAGCCAAGAGGGCAAAACGGGTCAGCCCCAGCATTTT.

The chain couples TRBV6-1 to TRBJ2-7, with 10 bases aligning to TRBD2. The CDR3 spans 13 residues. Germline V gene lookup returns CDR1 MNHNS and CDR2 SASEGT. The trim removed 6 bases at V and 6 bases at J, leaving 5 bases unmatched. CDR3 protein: CASRASGSSEQYF. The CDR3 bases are TGTGCCAGCAGAGCTAGCGGGAGTAGCGAGCAGTACTTC.

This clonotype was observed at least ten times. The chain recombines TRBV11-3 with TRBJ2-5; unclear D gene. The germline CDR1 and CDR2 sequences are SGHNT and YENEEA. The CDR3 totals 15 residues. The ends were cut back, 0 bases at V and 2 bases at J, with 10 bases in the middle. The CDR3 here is CASSLDGTDQETQYF. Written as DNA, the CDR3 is TGTGCCAGCAGCTTAGACGGCACAGATCAAGAGACCCAGTACTTC.

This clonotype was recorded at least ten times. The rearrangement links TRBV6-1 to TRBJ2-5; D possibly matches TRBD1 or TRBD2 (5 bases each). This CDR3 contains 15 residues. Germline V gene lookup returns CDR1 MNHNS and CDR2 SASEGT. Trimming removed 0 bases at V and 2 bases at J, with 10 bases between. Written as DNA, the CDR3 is TGTGCCAGCAGTGAAGCATGGGGGAAACAAGAGACCCAGTACTTC. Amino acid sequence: CASSEAWGKQETQYF.

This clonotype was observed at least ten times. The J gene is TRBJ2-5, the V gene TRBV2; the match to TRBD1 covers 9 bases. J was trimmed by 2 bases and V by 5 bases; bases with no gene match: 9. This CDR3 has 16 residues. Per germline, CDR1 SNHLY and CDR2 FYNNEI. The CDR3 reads CASSSPGQGRQETQYF. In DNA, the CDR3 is TGTGCCAGCAGTTCGCCGGGACAGGGAAGGCAAGAGACCCAGTACTTC.

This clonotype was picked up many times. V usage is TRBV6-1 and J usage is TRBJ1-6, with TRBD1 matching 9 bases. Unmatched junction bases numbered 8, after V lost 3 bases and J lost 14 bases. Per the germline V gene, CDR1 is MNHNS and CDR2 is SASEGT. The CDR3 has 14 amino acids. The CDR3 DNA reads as TGTGCCAGCAGTGATTGGGGACAGGGAGAGGCCCTCCACTTT. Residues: CASSDWGQGEALHF.

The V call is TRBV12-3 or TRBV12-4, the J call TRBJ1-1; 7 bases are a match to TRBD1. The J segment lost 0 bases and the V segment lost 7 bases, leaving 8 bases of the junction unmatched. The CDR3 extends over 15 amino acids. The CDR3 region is CASTKPGQMNTEAFF. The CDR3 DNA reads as TGTGCCAGCACCAAGCCGGGACAGATGAACACTGAAGCTTTCTTT.

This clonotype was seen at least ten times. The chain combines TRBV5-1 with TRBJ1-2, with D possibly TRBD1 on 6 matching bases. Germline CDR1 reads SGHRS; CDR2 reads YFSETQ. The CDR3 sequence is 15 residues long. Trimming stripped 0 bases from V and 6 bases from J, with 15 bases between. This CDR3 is CASSLASRGPDGYTF. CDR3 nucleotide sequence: TGCGCCAGCAGCTTGGCCTCCAGGGGCCCGGATGGCTACACCTTC.

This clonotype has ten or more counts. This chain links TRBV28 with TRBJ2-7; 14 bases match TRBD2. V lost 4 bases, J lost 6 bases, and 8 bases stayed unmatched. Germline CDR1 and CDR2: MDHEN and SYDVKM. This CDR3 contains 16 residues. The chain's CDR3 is CASSSPGLAGVGEQYF. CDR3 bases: TGTGCCAGCAGTTCCCCGGGACTAGCGGGAGTAGGCGAGCAGTACTTC.

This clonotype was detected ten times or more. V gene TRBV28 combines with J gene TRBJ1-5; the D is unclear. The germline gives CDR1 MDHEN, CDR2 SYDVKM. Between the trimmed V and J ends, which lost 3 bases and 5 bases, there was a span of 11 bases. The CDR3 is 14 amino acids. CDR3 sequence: CASSLTPGHQPQHF. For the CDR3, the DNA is TGTGCCAGCAGTTTGACGCCAGGTCATCAGCCCCAGCATTTT. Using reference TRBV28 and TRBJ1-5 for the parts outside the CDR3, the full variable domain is DVKVTQSSRYLVKRTGEKVFLECVQDMDHENMFWYRQDPGLGLRLIYFSYDVKMKEKGDIPEGYSVSREKKERFSLILESASTNQTSMYLCASSLTPGHQPQHFGDGTRLSIL.

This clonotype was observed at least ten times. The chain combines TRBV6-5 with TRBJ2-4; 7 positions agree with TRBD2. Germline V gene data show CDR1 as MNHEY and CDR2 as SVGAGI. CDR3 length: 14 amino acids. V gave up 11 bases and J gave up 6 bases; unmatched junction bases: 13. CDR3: CASRRGTGGNIQYF. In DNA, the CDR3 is TGTGCCTCACGTAGGGGAACGGGGGGAAACATTCAGTACTTC.

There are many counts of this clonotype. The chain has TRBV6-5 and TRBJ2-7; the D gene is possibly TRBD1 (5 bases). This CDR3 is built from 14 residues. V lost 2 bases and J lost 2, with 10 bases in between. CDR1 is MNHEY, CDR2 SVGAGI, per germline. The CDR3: CASSYSQGTYEQYF. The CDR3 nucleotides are TGTGCCAGCAGTTACAGTCAGGGAACCTACGAGCAGTACTTC.

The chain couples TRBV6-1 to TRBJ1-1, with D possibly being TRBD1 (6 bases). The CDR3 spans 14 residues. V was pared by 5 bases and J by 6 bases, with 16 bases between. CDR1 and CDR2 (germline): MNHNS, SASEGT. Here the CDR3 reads CASSLKGVSSEAFF. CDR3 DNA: TGTGCCAGCAGTCTGAAGGGGGTCTCGTCTGAAGCTTTCTTT.

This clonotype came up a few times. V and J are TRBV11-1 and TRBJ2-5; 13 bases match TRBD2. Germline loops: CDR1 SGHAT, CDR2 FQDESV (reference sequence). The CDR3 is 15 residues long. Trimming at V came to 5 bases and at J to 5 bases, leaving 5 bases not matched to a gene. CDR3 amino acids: CASSPGTSGMETQYF. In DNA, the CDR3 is TGTGCCAGCAGCCCGGGGACTAGCGGGATGGAGACCCAGTACTTC.

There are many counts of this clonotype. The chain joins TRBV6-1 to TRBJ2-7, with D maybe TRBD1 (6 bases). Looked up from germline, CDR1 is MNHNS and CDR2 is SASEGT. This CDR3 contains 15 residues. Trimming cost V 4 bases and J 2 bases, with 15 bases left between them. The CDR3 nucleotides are TGTGCCAGCAGTGCTCGCCGGACAGAGACCTACGAGCAGTACTTC. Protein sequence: CASSARRTETYEQYF.

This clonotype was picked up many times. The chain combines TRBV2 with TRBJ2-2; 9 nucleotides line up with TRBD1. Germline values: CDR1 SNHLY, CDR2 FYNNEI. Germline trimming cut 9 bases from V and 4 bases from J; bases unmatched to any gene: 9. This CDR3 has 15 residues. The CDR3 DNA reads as TGTGCCAGTTACCGGGACAGGGATAGCACCGGGGAGCTGTTTTTT. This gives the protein CASYRDRDSTGELFF.

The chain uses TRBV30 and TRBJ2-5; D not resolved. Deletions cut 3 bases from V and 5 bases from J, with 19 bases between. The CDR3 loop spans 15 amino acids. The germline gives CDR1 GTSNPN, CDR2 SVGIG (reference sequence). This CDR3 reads CAWSNSIDGRETQYF. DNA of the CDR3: TGTGCCTGGAGCAACTCCATCGACGGGCGGGAGACCCAGTACTTC. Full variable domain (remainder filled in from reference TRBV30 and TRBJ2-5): SQTIHQWPATLVQPVGSPLSLECTVEGTSNPNLYWYRQAAGRGLQLLFYSVGIGQISSEVPQNLSASRPQDRQFILSSKKLLLSDSGFYLCAWSNSIDGRETQYFGPGTRLLVL.

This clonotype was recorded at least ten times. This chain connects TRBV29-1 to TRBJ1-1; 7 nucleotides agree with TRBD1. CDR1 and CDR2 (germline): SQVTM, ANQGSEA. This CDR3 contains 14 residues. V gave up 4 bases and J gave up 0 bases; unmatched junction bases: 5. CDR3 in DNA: TGCAGCGTTGCCGTCACAGGGGTGAACACTGAAGCTTTCTTT. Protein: CSVAVTGVNTEAFF.

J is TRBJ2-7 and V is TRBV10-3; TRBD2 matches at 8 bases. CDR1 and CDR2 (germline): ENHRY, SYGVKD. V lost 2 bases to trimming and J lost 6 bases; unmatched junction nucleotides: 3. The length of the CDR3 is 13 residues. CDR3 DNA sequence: TGTGCCATCAGTGAGACAGCGGGAGCCGAGCAGTACTTC. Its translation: CAISETAGAEQYF.

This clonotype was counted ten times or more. In DNA, the CDR3 is TGTGCCAGCAGTTTTTTGGGGGACCCCAGCTACGAGCAGTACTTC. Protein: CASSFLGDPSYEQYF. J is TRBJ2-7 and V is TRBV27, with D perhaps matching TRBD1 or TRBD2 (5 bases each). CDR1 and CDR2 from the germline V gene are MNHEY and SMNVEV (reference sequence). This CDR3 is built from 15 residues. The V gene lost 3 bases and the J gene lost 3 bases, with 15 bases spanning the gap.

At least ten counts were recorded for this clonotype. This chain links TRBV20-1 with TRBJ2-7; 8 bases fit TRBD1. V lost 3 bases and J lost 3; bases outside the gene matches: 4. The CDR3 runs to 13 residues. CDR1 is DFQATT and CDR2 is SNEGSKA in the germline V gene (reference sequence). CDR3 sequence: CSASRDRYYEQYF. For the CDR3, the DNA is TGCAGTGCTAGTAGGGACAGGTACTACGAGCAGTACTTC.

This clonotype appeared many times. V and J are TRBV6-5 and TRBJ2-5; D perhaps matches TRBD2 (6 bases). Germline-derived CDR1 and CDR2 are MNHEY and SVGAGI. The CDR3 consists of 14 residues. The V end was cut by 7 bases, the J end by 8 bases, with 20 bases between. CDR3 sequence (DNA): TGTGCCAGCAAAAAAGACCGGACTACGGTAACCCAGTACTTC. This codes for CASKKDRTTVTQYF.

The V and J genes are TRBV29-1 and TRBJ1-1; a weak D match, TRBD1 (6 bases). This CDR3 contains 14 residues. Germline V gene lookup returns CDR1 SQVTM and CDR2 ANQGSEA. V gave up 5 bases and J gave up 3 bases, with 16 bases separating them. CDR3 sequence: CSVRRGGADTEAFF. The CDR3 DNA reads TGCAGCGTTCGCCGTGGGGGCGCGGACACTGAAGCTTTCTTT.

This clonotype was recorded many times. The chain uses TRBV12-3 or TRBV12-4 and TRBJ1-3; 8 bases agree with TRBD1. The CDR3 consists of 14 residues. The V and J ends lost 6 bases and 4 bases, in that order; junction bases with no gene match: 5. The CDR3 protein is CASSLGTGGNTIYF. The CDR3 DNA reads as TGTGCCAGCAGCCTGGGGACAGGCGGAAACACCATATATTTT.

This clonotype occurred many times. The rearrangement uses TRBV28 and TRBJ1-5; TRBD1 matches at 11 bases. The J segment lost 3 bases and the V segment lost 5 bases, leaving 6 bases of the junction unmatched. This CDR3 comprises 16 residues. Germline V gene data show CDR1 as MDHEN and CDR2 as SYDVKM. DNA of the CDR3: TGTGCCAGCAGTCCCTGGACAGGGGGCGTCAATCAGCCCCAGCATTTT. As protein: CASSPWTGGVNQPQHF.

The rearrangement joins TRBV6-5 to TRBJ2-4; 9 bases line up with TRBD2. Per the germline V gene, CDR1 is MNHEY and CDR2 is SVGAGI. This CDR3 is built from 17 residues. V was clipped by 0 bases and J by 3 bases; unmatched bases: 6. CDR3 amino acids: CASSYSGLAGIKNIQYF. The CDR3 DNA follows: TGTGCCAGCAGTTACTCGGGCCTAGCGGGAATCAAAAACATTCAGTACTTC.

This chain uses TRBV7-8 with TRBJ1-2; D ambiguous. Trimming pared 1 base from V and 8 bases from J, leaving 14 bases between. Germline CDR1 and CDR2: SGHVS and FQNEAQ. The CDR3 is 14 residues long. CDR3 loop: CASSLDRAPMGYTF. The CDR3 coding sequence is TGTGCCAGCAGCTTAGACCGGGCGCCTATGGGCTACACCTTC.